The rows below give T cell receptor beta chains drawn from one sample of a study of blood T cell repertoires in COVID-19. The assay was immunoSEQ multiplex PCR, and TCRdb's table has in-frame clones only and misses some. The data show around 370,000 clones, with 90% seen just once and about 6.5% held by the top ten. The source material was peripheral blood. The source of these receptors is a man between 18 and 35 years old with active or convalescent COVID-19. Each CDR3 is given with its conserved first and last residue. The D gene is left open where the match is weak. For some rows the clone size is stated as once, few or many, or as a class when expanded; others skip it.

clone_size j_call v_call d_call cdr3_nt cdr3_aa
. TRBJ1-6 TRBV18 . TGTGCCAGCTCGCGACAGGCGGATAATTCACCCCTCCACTTT CASSRQADNSPLHF
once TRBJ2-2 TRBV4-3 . TGCGCCAGCAGCCAAGTTAGAGCGAGGGCCACCGGGGAGCTGTTTTTT CASSQVRARATGELFF
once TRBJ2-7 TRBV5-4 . TGTGCCAGCAGCTTGGGAGGGATAAGCGAGTACGAGCAGTACTTC CASSLGGISEYEQYF
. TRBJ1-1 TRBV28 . TGTGCCAGCAGTGCACCGGGACAGAACACTGAAGCTTTCTTT CASSAPGQNTEAFF
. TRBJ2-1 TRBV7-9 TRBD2 TGTGCCAGCAGCCCTAGCGGGAGTAATGAGCAGTTCTTC CASSPSGSNEQFF
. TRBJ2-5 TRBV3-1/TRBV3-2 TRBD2 TGTGCCAGCAGCCGAGGACTAGCGGAACAAGAGACCCAGTACTTC CASSRGLAEQETQYF
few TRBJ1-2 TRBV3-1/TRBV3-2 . TGTGCCAGCAGCCAAGGTCGTAAGGGGGTGGAGGGCTACACCTTC CASSQGRKGVEGYTF
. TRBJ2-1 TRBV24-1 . TGTGCCACCAGTGGCAATAGTCGGAATGAGCAGTTCTTC CATSGNSRNEQFF
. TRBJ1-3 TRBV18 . TGTGCCAGCGCGACAGGAATAGGAAACACCATATATTTT CASATGIGNTIYF
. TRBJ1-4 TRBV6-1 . TGTGCCAGCAGTGAGAAGGGGGGGGATGAAAAACTGTTTTTT CASSEKGGDEKLFF
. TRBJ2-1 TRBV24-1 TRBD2 TGTGCCACCAGTTTGGGTAGCGGGAGGGTCAGGTTCTTC CATSLGSGRVRFF
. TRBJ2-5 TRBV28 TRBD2 TGTGCCAGCACTATAACGGGAGGGCCGGAGACCCAGTACTTC CASTITGGPETQYF
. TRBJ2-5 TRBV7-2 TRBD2 TGTGCCAGCAGCCCCTCAGGACTAGCGGGAACCCAGACCCAGTACTTC CASSPSGLAGTQTQYF
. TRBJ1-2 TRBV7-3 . TGTGCCAGCAGCAAAGGGGTGGGGCAGGGGAACTATGGCTACACCTTC CASSKGVGQGNYGYTF
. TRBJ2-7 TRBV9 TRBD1 TGTGCCAGCAGCGCCGGGACAGATTACGAGCAGTACTTC CASSAGTDYEQYF
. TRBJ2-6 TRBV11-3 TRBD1 TGTGCCAGCAGCCCCCGGACAGGGTTCAGGGTCCTGACTTTC CASSPRTGFRVLTF